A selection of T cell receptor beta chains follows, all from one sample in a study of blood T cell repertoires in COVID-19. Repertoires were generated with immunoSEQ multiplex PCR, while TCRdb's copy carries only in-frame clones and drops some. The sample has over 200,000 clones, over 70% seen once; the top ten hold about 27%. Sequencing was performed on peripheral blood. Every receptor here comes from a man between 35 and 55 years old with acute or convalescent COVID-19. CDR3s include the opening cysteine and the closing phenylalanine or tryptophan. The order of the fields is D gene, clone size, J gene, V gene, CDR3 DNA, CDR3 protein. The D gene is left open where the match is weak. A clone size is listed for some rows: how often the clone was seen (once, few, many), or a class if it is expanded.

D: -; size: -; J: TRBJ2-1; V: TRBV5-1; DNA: TGCGCCAGCAGCATCGGGAGTCGGGGCAATGAGCAGTTCTTC; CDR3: CASSIGSRGNEQFF
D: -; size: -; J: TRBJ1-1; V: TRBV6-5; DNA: TGTGCCAGCAGCCTAGAGGAACGGGGGAACACTGAAGCTTTCTTT; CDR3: CASSLEERGNTEAFF
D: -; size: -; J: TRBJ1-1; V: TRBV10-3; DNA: TGTGCCATCACGACCACCCGGGGGACGGGTGAAGCTTTCTTT; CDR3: CAITTTRGTGEAFF
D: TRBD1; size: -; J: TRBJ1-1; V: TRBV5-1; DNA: TGCGCCAGCAGCGCCCACCGGGACAGGGGGAACACTGAAGCTTTCTTT; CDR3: CASSAHRDRGNTEAFF
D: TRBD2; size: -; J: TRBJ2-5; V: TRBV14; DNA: TGTGCCAGCACGCGCGGGACTAGCGTTTACTTC; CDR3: CASTRGTSVYF
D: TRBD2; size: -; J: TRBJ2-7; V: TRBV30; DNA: TGTGCCTGGAGTCCCCCTAGGACTAGCGGGAGACACGAGCAGTACTTC; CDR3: CAWSPPRTSGRHEQYF
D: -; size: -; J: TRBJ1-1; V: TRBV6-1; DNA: TGTGCCAGCAACGGGGGGGGGCAGGAAGCTTTCTTT; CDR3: CASNGGGQEAFF
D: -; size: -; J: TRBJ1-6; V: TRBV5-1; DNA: TGCGCCAGCAGCTTGGTGCCGGATTCACCCCTCCACTTT; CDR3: CASSLVPDSPLHF
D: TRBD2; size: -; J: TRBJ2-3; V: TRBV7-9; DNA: TGTGCCAGCAGCCGGACTAGCGGGAGTGTAAATACGCAGTATTTT; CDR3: CASSRTSGSVNTQYF
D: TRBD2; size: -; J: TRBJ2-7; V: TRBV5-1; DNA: TGCGCCAGCAGCTCCCGGACTAGCGGGGGATACTACGAGCAGTACTTC; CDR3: CASSSRTSGGYYEQYF
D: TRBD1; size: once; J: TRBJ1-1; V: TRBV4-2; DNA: TGTGCCAGCAGCCCGGGACAGTTGAACACTGAAGCTTTCTTT; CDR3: CASSPGQLNTEAFF
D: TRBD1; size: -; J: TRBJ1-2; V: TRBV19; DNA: TGTGCCAGTAGTATAGGAGGACAGGGATATGGCTACACCTTC; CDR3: CASSIGGQGYGYTF
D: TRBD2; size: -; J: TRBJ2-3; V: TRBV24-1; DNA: TGTGCCACCAGTGATTTTAGCGGGGGCACAGATACGCAGTATTTT; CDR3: CATSDFSGGTDTQYF
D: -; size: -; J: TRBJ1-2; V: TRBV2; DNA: TGTGCCAGCACCCCCGGCGGGTTTAACTATGGCTACACCTTC; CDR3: CASTPGGFNYGYTF
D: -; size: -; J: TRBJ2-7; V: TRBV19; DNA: TGTGCCAGTAGACCTAACTTTAGGGGGTCCTACGAGCAGTACTTC; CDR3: CASRPNFRGSYEQYF
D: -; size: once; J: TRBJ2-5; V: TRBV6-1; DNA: TGTGCCAGCAGTGAACGGCTTCGGGACTTC; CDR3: CASSERLRDF
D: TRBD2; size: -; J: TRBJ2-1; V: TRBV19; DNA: TGTGCCAGTAGTACCGGAGCGGGACTAGCGGGAGGGGCGTACAATGAGCAGTTCTTC; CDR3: CASSTGAGLAGGAYNEQFF
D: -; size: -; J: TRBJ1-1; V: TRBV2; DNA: TGTGCCAGCAGTGAAGCGACGGGTGAAGCTTTCTTT; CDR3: CASSEATGEAFF
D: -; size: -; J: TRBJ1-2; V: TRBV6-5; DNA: TGTGCCAGCAGTTACTTTGGGGGGAACTATGGCTACACCTTC; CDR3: CASSYFGGNYGYTF
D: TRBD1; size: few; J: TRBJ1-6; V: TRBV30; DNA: TGTGCCTGGAGTAAGGGGACAGACAATTCACCCCTCCACTTT; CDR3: CAWSKGTDNSPLHF
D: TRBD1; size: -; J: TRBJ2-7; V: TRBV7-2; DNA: TGTGCCAGCAGCTCGGGACAGGCCCCCTACGAGCAGTACTTC; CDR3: CASSSGQAPYEQYF
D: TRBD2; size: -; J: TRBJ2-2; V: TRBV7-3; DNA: TGTGCCAGCAGCCTAGCGGGAGGGCCGGACACCGGGGAGCTGTTTTTT; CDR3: CASSLAGGPDTGELFF
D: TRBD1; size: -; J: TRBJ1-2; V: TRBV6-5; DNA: TGTGCCAGCAGCAACCAACACAGGGGAGACGATGGCTACACCTTC; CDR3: CASSNQHRGDDGYTF
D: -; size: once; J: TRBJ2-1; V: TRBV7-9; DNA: TGTGCCAGCAGCTTAGGGTTAGATGAGCAGTTCTTC; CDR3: CASSLGLDEQFF
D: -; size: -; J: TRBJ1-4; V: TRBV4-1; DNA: TGCGCCAGTCGACAGGCCGCTAGTGAAAAACTGTTTTTT; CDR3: CASRQAASEKLFF
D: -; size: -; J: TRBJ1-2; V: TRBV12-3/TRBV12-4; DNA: TGTGCCAGCAGGCTTACAGGGAACTATGGCTACACCTTC; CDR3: CASRLTGNYGYTF
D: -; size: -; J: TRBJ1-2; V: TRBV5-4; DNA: TGTGCCAGCACCCTTGGGGGGGCCGATGGCTACACCTTC; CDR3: CASTLGGADGYTF
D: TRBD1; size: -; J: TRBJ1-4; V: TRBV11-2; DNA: TGTGCCAGCAGCTTCCCCCGGGACAGGGGGCTTGCAACTAATGAAAAACTGTTTTTT; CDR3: CASSFPRDRGLATNEKLFF
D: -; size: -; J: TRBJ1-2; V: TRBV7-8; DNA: TGTGCCAGCAGCTTACCGGGTGACGGCCCAGGGGGCTACACCTTC; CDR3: CASSLPGDGPGGYTF
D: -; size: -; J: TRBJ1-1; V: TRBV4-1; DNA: TGCGCCAGCAGCCTCCGCTGGGGACAAGAAGCTTTCTTT; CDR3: CASSLRWGQEAFF
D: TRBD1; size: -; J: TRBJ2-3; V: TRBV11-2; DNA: TGTGCCAGCAGCCCACCCCCCGGGACAGGACGAGATACGCAGTATTTT; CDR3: CASSPPPGTGRDTQYF
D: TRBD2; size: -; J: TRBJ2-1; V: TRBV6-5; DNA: TGTGCCAGCACCCCCACTAGCGTCTCCTACAATGAGCAGTTCTTC; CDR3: CASTPTSVSYNEQFF
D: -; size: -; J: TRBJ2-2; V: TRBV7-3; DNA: TGTGCCAGCAGCTCCTCCGGGGGGAACACCGGGGAGCTGTTTTTT; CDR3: CASSSSGGNTGELFF
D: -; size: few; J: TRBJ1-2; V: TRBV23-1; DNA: TGCGCCAGCAGTCAATCGAAGGGGCGGAACTATGGCTACACCTTC; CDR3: CASSQSKGRNYGYTF
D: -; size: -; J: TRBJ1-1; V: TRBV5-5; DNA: TGTGCCAGCAGACCAGGGGCCTCCCCCACTGAAGCTTTCTTT; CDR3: CASRPGASPTEAFF
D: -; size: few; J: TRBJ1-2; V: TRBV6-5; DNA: TGTGCCAGCTATATGAACTATGGCTACACCTTC; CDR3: CASYMNYGYTF
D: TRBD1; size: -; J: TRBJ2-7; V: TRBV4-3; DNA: TGCGCCAGCAGCCCGGGACAGGGGGAAGGCGAGCAGTACTTC; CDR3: CASSPGQGEGEQYF
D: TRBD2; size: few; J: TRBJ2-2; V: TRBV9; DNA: TGTGCCAGCAGCGAAGGGGGGACTAGGGGCGCCGGGGAGCTGTTTTTT; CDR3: CASSEGGTRGAGELFF
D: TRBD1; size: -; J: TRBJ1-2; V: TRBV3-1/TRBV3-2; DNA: TGTGCCAGCAGCCAAGGTCCAGGGGGTTACGGCTACACCTTC; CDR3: CASSQGPGGYGYTF
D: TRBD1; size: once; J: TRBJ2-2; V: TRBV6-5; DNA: TGTGCCAGCAGACGGGACAGGGTAACAGGGGAGCTGTTTTTT; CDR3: CASRRDRVTGELFF
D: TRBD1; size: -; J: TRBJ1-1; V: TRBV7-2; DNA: TGTGCCAGCAGCTTATACAGGGGACTGACTGAAGCTTTCTTT; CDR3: CASSLYRGLTEAFF
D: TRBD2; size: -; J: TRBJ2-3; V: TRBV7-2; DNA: TGTGCCAGCAAAAGGGAGCCGGGAGGGACAGATACGCAGTATTTT; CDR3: CASKREPGGTDTQYF
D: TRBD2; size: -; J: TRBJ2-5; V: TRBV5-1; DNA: TGCGCCAGCAGCTTGGAAGCGGGAGGAGGGGAGACCCAGTACTTC; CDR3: CASSLEAGGGETQYF
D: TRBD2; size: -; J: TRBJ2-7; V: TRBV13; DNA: TGTGCCAGCAGCTTAGGACTAGCGGGGGCCTACGAGCAGTACTTC; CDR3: CASSLGLAGAYEQYF
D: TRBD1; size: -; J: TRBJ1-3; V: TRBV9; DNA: TGTGCCAGCAGCCCGGCGGAGGGGGCAACTGGAAACACCATATATTTT; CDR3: CASSPAEGATGNTIYF
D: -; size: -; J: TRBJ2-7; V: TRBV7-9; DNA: TGTGCCAGCAGCACCACTCAATTATCCTACGAGCAGTACTTC; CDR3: CASSTTQLSYEQYF
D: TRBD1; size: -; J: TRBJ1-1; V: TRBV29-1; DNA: TGCAGCGGTACAGGGGGGGGGACCACTGAAGCTTTCTTT; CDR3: CSGTGGGTTEAFF
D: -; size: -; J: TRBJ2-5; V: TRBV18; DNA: TGTGCCAGCTCACCACGAACAGGGCAAGAGACCCAGTACTTC; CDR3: CASSPRTGQETQYF
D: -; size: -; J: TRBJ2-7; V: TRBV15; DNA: TGTGCCACCAGCAGGGCCTCCTACGAGCAGTACTTC; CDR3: CATSRASYEQYF
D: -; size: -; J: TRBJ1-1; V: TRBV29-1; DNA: TGCAGCGTTCTCCCGGGGACTGAAGCTTTCTTT; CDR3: CSVLPGTEAFF
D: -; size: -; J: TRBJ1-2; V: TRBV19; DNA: TGTGCCAGTAGTCTAGGGAGGGACTATGGCTACACCTTC; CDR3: CASSLGRDYGYTF
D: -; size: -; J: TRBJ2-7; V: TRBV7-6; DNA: TGTGCCAGCAGCCCCTTCCAGGGCATTACCTACGAGCAGTACTTC; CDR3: CASSPFQGITYEQYF
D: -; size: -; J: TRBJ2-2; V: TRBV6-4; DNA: TGTGCCAGCAGTGACGGGGGAGGATTGGACGGGGAGCTGTTTTTT; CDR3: CASSDGGGLDGELFF
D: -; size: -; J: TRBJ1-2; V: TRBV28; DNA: TGTGCCAGCTCCTCAAGAGTATTGGAGGGCTACACCTTC; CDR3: CASSSRVLEGYTF
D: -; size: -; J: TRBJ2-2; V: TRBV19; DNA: TGTGCCAGTACCACCAGGCCCGGGGAGCTGTTTTTT; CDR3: CASTTRPGELFF
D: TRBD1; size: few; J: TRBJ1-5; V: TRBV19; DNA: TGTGCCAGTAGTATAGATCTCGCCCGGGACAGCTCCAATCAGCCCCAGCATTTT; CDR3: CASSIDLARDSSNQPQHF
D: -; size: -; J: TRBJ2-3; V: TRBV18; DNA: TGTGCCAGCTCACCACCAGCCCAGGGGTCAGTGGATACGCAGTATTTT; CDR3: CASSPPAQGSVDTQYF
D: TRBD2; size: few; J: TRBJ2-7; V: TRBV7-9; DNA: TGTGCCAGCAGCCCCGGGACTAGCGGGAGCTACGAGCAGTACTTC; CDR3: CASSPGTSGSYEQYF
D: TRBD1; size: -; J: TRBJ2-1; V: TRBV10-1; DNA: TGCGCCAGCAGTGGCCGGGACAGTGGCAATGAGCAGTTCTTC; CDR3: CASSGRDSGNEQFF